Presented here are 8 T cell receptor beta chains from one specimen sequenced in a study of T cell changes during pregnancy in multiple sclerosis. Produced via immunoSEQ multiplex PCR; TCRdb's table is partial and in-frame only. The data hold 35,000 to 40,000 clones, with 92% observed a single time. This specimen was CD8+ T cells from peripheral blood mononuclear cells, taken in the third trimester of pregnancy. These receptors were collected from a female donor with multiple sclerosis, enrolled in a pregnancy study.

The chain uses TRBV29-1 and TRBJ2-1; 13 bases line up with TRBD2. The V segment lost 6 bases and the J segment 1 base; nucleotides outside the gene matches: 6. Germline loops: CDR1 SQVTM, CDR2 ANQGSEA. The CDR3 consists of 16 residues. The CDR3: CSVVGLAGLSYNEQFF. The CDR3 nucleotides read TGCAGCGTGGTGGGACTAGCGGGATTGTCCTACAATGAGCAGTTCTTC.

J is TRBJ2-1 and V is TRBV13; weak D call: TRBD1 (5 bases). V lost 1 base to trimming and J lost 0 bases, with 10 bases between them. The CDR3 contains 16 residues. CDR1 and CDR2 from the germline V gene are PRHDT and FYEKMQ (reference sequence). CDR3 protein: CASSLAAGNSYNEQFF. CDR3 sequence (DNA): TGTGCCAGCAGCTTAGCGGCAGGGAACTCCTACAATGAGCAGTTCTTC. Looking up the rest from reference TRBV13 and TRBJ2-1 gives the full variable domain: AAGVIQSPRHLIKEKRETATLKCYPIPRHDTVYWYQQGPGQDPQFLISFYEKMQSDKGSIPDRFSAQQFSDYHSELNMSSLELGDSALYFCASSLAAGNSYNEQFFGPGTRLTVL.

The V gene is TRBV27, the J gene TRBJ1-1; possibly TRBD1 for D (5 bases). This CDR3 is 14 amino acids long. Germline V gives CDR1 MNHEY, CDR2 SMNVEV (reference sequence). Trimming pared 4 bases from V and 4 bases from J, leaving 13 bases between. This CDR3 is CASSWVSGGTEAFF. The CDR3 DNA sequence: TGTGCCAGCAGTTGGGTTTCGGGGGGCACTGAAGCTTTCTTT.

The CDR3 DNA follows: TGTGCCAGCAGCTTAGGCGGGACTAGCGGGAGGAGGAATGAGCAGTTCTTC. This sequence encodes CASSLGGTSGRRNEQFF. The chain employs TRBV7-8 and TRBJ2-1, with 15 nucleotides matching TRBD2. Trimming cost V 1 base and J 7 bases; bases outside gene matches: 5. CDR3 length equals 17 residues. Germline V CDR1 and CDR2: SGHVS, FQNEAQ.

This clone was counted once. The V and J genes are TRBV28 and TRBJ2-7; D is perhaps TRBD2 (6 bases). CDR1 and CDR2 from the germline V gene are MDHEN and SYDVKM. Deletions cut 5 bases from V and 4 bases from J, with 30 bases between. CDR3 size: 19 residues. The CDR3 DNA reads TGTGCCAGCAGTGTAATTCAGGGAGGTCTCCGTTCCCGGCGTTACGAGCAGTACTTC. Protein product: CASSVIQGGLRSRRYEQYF. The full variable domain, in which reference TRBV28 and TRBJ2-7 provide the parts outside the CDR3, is DVKVTQSSRYLVKRTGEKVFLECVQDMDHENMFWYRQDPGLGLRLIYFSYDVKMKEKGDIPEGYSVSREKKERFSLILESASTNQTSMYLCASSVIQGGLRSRRYEQYFGPGTRLTVT.

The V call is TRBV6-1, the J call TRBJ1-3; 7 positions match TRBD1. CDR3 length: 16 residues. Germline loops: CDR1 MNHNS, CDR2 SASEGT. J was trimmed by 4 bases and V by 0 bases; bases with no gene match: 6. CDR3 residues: CASSEAARGRGNTIYF. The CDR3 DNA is TGTGCCAGCAGTGAAGCGGCAAGGGGGCGAGGAAACACCATATATTTT.

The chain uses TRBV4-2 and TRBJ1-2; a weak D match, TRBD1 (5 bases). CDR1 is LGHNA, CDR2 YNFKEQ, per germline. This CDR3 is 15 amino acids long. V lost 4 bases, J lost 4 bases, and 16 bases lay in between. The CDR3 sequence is CASSLETQGAYGYTF. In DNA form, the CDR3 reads TGTGCCAGCAGCCTAGAAACCCAGGGCGCCTATGGCTACACCTTC.

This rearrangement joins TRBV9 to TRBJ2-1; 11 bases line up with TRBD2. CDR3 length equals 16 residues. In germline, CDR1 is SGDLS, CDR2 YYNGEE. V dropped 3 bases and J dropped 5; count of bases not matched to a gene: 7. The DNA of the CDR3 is TGTGCCAGCAGCGCCAAGGGACTAGCGGCCAACAATGAGCAGTTCTTC. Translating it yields CASSAKGLAANNEQFF. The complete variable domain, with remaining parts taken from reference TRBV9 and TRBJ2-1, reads DSGVTQTPKHLITATGQRVTLRCSPRSGDLSVYWYQQSLDQGLQFLIQYYNGEERAKGNILERFSAQQFPDLHSELNLSSLELGDSALYFCASSAKGLAANNEQFFGPGTRLTVL.